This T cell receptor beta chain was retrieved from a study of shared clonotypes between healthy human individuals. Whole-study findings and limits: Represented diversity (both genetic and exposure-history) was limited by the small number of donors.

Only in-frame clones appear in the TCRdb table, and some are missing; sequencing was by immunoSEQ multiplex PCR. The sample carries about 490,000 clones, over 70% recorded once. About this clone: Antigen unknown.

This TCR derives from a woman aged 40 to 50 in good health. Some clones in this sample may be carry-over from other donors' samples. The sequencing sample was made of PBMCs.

The CDR3 loop is CASSLGAGTFNNQPQHF. The DNA of the CDR3 is TGTGCCAGCAGCTTAGGTGCAGGTACCTTTAACAATCAGCCCCAGCATTTT. The chain is built from TRBV7-9 and TRBJ1-5; unclear D gene. The V gene's germline CDR1 is SEHNR and CDR2 FQNEAQ (reference sequence). The CDR3 length is 17 residues. V was clipped by 1 base and J by 3 bases, with 16 bases between them.